This T cell receptor beta chain is drawn from a study of cytomegalovirus exposure and HLA in healthy donors. This CDR3 comprises 12 residues. Deletions cut 6 bases from V and 4 bases from J, with 9 bases between. CDR1 and CDR2 from the germline V gene are MDHEN and SYDVKM. PCR amplification relied on 60 Vbeta primers (plus 13 Jbeta primers). Sequenced by immunoSEQ multiplex PCR; TCRdb stores in-frame clones only, minus some. The profile shows 110,000 or so clones, over 75% of them singletons. The J gene is TRBJ1-1, the V gene TRBV28; unclear D gene. Input material: PBMCs. This TCR was sampled from a woman aged 18-29 years in good health and CMV-seronegative. The CDR3 loop reads CASREVGTEAFF. The CDR3 nucleotides are TGTGCCAGCAGGGAGGTTGGCACTGAAGCTTTCTTT.